The clone carrying this TCR beta chain was counted ten times or more. The antigen remains undetermined. These data originate in a study of read filtering for tumor transcriptome and immune sequencing. Study findings and constraints: Approximately 79% of IR-seq clonotypes had a single read, yet these held approximately 3.7% of reads.

Molecular barcoded adaptors covering alpha/delta and beta/gamma chains were used on 400 to 450 ng RNA. TCRdb recomputed calls from the reads with MiXCR, one row per CDR3 protein. Of around 130,000 distinct CDR3 sequences in the sample, over 10% are singletons; the top ten hold 6.5% to 9%. Germline V gene lookup returns CDR1 MNHEY and CDR2 SVGEGT. The CDR3 runs to 16 residues. Unmatched junction bases numbered 9, after V lost 0 bases and J lost 7 bases. The sequenced sample consisted of a population of CD138-negative cells sorted from bone marrow. The J gene is TRBJ2-1, the V gene TRBV6-2 or TRBV6-3; the match to TRBD2 covers 7 bases. The TCR was taken from a donor over 35 with multiple myeloma. The CDR3 region is CASSYSVGLEVNEQFF. For the CDR3, the DNA is TGTGCCAGCAGTTACTCCGTTGGACTAGAAGTAAATGAGCAGTTCTTC.